This T cell receptor beta chain came from a study of cytomegalovirus exposure and HLA in healthy donors. About the research overall: From donors who were HLA-typed, an early data release held around 85 million unique TCRs.

Details on this clone: Its antigen remains unknown.

Healthy individuals who donated bone marrow served as the donors. General observations from the study: It was only CMV serostatus that was available as immune exposure information. Among TCR sequences, most were rare, though some public TCRs appeared in many donors.

Primers: 60 Vbeta forward and 13 Jbeta reverse. Some clones are missing from TCRdb's copy, which holds only in-frame ones; the method was immunoSEQ multiplex PCR. The sample carries 150,000 or so clones, around 80% recorded once. This CDR3 has 13 residues. V lost 4 bases and J 1 base, leaving 11 bases between the germline ends. The germline V gene has CDR1 SQVTM and CDR2 ANQGSEA. The clonotype originates from a woman in her forties in good health and CMV-seronegative. Sequenced sample: PBMCs. The rearrangement links TRBV29-1 to TRBJ2-7, with a weak D call TRBD1 (5 bases). The CDR3 nucleotides read TGCAGCGTTGTGGGCAGGGCATCCTACGAGCAGTACTTC. Translating gives CSVVGRASYEQYF.